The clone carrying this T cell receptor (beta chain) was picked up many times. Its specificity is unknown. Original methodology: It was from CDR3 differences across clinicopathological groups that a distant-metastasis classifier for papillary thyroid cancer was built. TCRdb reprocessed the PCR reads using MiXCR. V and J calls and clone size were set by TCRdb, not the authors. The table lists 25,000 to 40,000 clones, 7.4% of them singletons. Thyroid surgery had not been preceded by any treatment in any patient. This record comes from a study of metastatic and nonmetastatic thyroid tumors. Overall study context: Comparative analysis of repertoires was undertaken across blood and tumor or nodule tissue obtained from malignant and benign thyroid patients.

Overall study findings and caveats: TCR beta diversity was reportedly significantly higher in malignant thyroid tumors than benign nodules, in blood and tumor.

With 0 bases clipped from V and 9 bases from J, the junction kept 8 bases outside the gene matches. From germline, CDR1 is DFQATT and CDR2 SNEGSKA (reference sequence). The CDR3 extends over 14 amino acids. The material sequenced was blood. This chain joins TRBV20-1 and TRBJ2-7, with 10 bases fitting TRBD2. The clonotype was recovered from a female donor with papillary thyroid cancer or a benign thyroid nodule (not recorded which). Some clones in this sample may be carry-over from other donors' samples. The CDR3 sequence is CSARDPSSGGWQYF. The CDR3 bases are TGCAGTGCTAGAGATCCCTCTAGCGGGGGCTGGCAGTACTTC.